These 25 T cell receptor beta chains originate from one sample sequenced in a study of human T cells and chemical hapten exposure. The time point denotes: patch test 1, 2 weeks after DPC sensitization. Treatment defined: therapeutic diphenylcyclopropenone sensitization with weekly scalp DPC. TCRdb used MiXCR to reprocess the RACE reads, holding one entry per CDR3 protein. The data contain 120,000 or so distinct CDR3 sequences, about 13% of them singletons. This specimen consisted of whole blood, obtained in connection with sensitization to the hapten diphenylcyclopropenone (DPC). The receptors derive from a man aged 18-30 years with alopecia areata. Some clones in this sample may be carry-over from other donors' samples.

CDR3 in amino acids: CASSLDASGRAYGYTF. Written as DNA, the CDR3 is TGTGCCAGCAGCTTAGACGCGTCGGGCAGGGCCTATGGCTACACCTTC. J is TRBJ1-2 and V is TRBV7-2; TRBD1 might be the D (5 bases). The CDR3 is 16 residues long. Looked up from germline, CDR1 is SGHTA and CDR2 is FQGNSA. V was shortened by 1 base and J by 4 bases, with 16 bases between the two germline ends.

This clonotype was detected ten times or more. The rearrangement joins TRBV4-3 to TRBJ1-4, with D possibly being TRBD1 (5 bases). The CDR3 is 21 residues long. V was pared by 0 bases and J by 0 bases, with 23 bases between. Germline-derived CDR1 and CDR2 are LGHNA and YSLEER. CDR3 DNA sequence: TGCGCCAGCAGCCAAGATAAAGTGCGCGGCAGGGTGGGGTCAACTAATGAAAAACTGTTTTTT. Amino acids: CASSQDKVRGRVGSTNEKLFF.

This clonotype was detected ten times or more. This chain links TRBV12-3 or TRBV12-4 with TRBJ1-2, with D maybe TRBD1 (5 bases). Between the trimmed V and J ends, which lost 8 bases and 2 bases, there was a span of 15 bases. The CDR3 loop spans 14 amino acids. This CDR3 is CASLPARQNYGYTF. The CDR3, as DNA: TGTGCCAGCCTCCCGGCCAGACAGAACTATGGCTACACCTTC.

This clonotype was seen more than once but under ten times. V usage is TRBV28 and J usage is TRBJ2-7; 9 bases match TRBD1. This CDR3 has 17 residues. J gave up 3 bases and V 7 bases, and 16 bases lay outside the gene matches. Germline assignment: CDR1 MDHEN and CDR2 SYDVKM. CDR3 coding DNA: TGTGCCAGCACCCGGGACAGGGAGAGCGATCCTGGCTACGAGCAGTACTTC. This translates into CASTRDRESDPGYEQYF. The complete variable domain, with remaining parts taken from reference TRBV28 and TRBJ2-7, reads DVKVTQSSRYLVKRTGEKVFLECVQDMDHENMFWYRQDPGLGLRLIYFSYDVKMKEKGDIPEGYSVSREKKERFSLILESASTNQTSMYLCASTRDRESDPGYEQYFGPGTRLTVT.

This clonotype was seen many times. An end of the junction does not agree with germline; a read error may underlie this. This rearrangement joins TRBV2 to TRBJ1-2; D is ambiguous. CDR1 is SNHLY and CDR2 is FYNNEI in the germline V gene. The CDR3 covers 13 residues. The CDR3 reads CASSVDTYYGYTF. The CDR3 nucleotides read TGTGCCAGCAGTGTAGACACCTACTACGGCTACACCTTC.

This clonotype was seen repeatedly, ten times or more. V and J are TRBV4-3 and TRBJ1-1; D remains unclear. The germline V gene encodes CDR1 LGHNA and CDR2 YSLEER. V lost 4 bases and J 3 bases, leaving 15 bases between the germline ends. The CDR3 extends over 15 amino acids. Here the CDR3 reads CASSPWVGRDTEAFF. Here the CDR3 DNA reads TGCGCCAGCAGCCCATGGGTCGGGAGAGACACTGAAGCTTTCTTT.

This clonotype was observed a handful of times. This chain joins TRBV20-1 and TRBJ1-1, with D perhaps TRBD1 (6 bases). The V gene lost 6 bases and the J gene lost 1 base, with 15 bases spanning the gap. The CDR3 runs to 14 residues. CDR1 is DFQATT and CDR2 is SNEGSKA in the germline V gene (reference sequence). The CDR3 DNA sequence: TGCAGTGCCTCTCCGGGGGCTCCGAACACTGAAGCTTTCTTT. Translation gives CSASPGAPNTEAFF.

The chain couples TRBV9 to TRBJ2-7; the match to TRBD2 covers 7 bases. CDR3 length equals 17 residues. Trimming removed 0 bases from V and 2 bases from J; junction bases left unmatched: 11. Germline V gene sequence: CDR1 SGDLS, CDR2 YYNGEE. This CDR3 is CASSVAGLGPMAYEQYF. The DNA for the CDR3 is TGTGCCAGCAGCGTAGCAGGACTAGGTCCCATGGCCTACGAGCAGTACTTC.

This clonotype was observed a handful of times. The chain combines TRBV6-2 or TRBV6-3 with TRBJ2-4; D may be TRBD2 (6 bases). This CDR3 is built from 15 residues. The germline V gene has CDR1 MNHEY and CDR2 SVGEGT. The germline V and J ends were trimmed by 3 bases and 2 bases, with 11 bases remaining between them. The CDR3 DNA is TGTGCCAGCAGTTATTTTCGGGGGACCAAAAACATTCAGTACTTC. Its protein product is CASSYFRGTKNIQYF.

The chain's CDR3 is CASSQTVTGTDTQYF. CDR3 coding DNA: TGCGCCAGCAGCCAAACCGTGACAGGCACAGATACGCAGTATTTT. This rearrangement joins TRBV4-3 to TRBJ2-3; D is possibly TRBD1 (5 bases). This CDR3 contains 15 residues. V was clipped by 2 bases and J by 1 base, with 10 bases between them. Per the germline V gene, CDR1 is LGHNA and CDR2 is YSLEER.

There are many counts of this clonotype. CDR3 region: CASSLYWGGEQFF. The DNA for the CDR3 is TGTGCCAGCAGCCTCTATTGGGGGGGAGAGCAGTTCTTC. The chain employs TRBV11-3 and TRBJ2-1; 7 bases match TRBD2. This CDR3 has 13 residues. Germline V gene data show CDR1 as SGHNT and CDR2 as YENEEA. Trimming cost V 5 bases and J 10 bases; bases outside gene matches: 8.

This clonotype was observed at least ten times. The chain recombines TRBV7-9 with TRBJ1-5; D may be TRBD1 (5 bases). The CDR3 contains 12 residues. The V and J ends lost 7 bases and 4 bases respectively, with 8 bases between them. Germline CDR1 is SEHNR and CDR2 is FQNEAQ (reference sequence). The DNA of the CDR3 is TGTGCCAGCACAGCAGGGAATCAGCCCCAGCATTTT. It is translated as CASTAGNQPQHF.

The table lists this clonotype with a few counts. The chain is built from TRBV7-6 and TRBJ2-5; tentatively, D is TRBD1 (7 bases). Germline V gene lookup returns CDR1 SGHVS and CDR2 FNYEAQ. The CDR3 sequence is 18 residues long. The ends were cut back, 2 bases at V and 2 bases at J, with 21 bases in the middle. The CDR3 DNA follows: TGTGCCAGCAGCTTATACCCACCAGGGGGGACCCCACAAGAGACCCAGTACTTC. This sequence encodes CASSLYPPGGTPQETQYF.

This clonotype was recorded many times. The rearrangement links TRBV2 to TRBJ1-4; 8 bases agree with TRBD1. Trimming cost V 2 bases and J 7 bases; bases outside gene matches: 6. CDR3 length: 15 amino acids. Germline V gives CDR1 SNHLY, CDR2 FYNNEI. The CDR3 protein is CASSERTGRGEKLFF. DNA for the CDR3: TGTGCCAGCAGTGAAAGGACAGGGAGAGGTGAAAAACTGTTTTTT.

V is TRBV20-1 and J is TRBJ2-1, with 10 positions matching TRBD2. V gave up 0 bases and J gave up 9 bases; unmatched junction bases: 11. CDR3 length equals 16 residues. The germline CDR1 and CDR2 sequences are DFQATT and SNEGSKA (reference sequence). The chain's CDR3 is CSARDHRLAGEGEQFF. The CDR3 DNA reads TGCAGTGCTAGAGATCATCGGCTAGCGGGGGAGGGTGAGCAGTTCTTC.

The chain employs TRBV29-1 and TRBJ2-2; TRBD2 might be the D (6 bases). Germline-derived CDR1 and CDR2 are SQVTM and ANQGSEA. This CDR3 has 14 residues. With 5 bases removed from V and 1 base from J, the gap between germline ends came to 11 bases. The CDR3 loop is CSVSLARNTGELFF. CDR3 in DNA: TGCAGCGTTTCACTAGCTCGGAACACCGGGGAGCTGTTTTTT.

This clonotype was seen a few times. The chain has TRBV12-3 or TRBV12-4 and TRBJ1-2, with 9 bases identical to TRBD1. Trimming cost V 5 bases and J 8 bases; bases outside gene matches: 9. The CDR3 consists of 14 residues. Here the CDR3 reads CASSRWTGAGGYTF. In nucleotides, the CDR3 is TGTGCCAGCAGTCGATGGACAGGGGCGGGCGGCTACACCTTC.

This clonotype was detected only a few times. V is TRBV7-2 and J is TRBJ1-6, with a tentative D call TRBD1 (5 bases). Germline V gene lookup returns CDR1 SGHTA and CDR2 FQGNSA. Trimming stripped 6 bases from V and 13 bases from J, with 22 bases between. This CDR3 is 15 amino acids long. The CDR3 here is CASSFDSGYSRPLHF. DNA for the CDR3: TGTGCCAGCAGTTTCGATTCAGGGTACTCTCGCCCCCTCCACTTT. The entire variable domain, with the rest obtained from reference TRBV7-2 and TRBJ1-6, is as follows: GAGVSQSPSNKVTEKGKDVELRCDPISGHTALYWYRQSLGQGLEFLIYFQGNSAPDKSGLPSDRFSAERTGGSVSTLTIQRTQQEDSAVYLCASSFDSGYSRPLHFGNGTRLTVT.

This clonotype was seen ten or more times. The genes are TRBV5-1 and TRBJ2-7; 7 nucleotides agree with TRBD1. V was clipped by 0 bases and J by 2 bases; unmatched bases: 2. The germline CDR1 and CDR2 sequences are SGHRS and YFSETQ. This CDR3 has 14 amino acids. CDR3 DNA: TGCGCCAGCAGCTTGGGGGGGACAGCCTACGAGCAGTACGTC. It is translated as CASSLGGTAYEQYV.

This clonotype was counted between two and nine times. The chain combines TRBV12-3 or TRBV12-4 with TRBJ2-5, with D perhaps being TRBD1 or TRBD2 (6 bases each). This CDR3 is 15 amino acids long. Trimming took 3 bases from V and 6 from J, leaving 17 bases between them. CDR3 bases: TGTGCCAGCAGTTTCTTTCCCGGGGGCGCGAAGACCCAGTACTTC. This encodes CASSFFPGGAKTQYF.

This chain connects TRBV4-1 to TRBJ1-5, with D unresolved. V was trimmed by 6 bases and J by 0 bases, leaving 12 bases between them. Germline-derived CDR1 and CDR2 are MGHRA and YSYEKL. The CDR3 contains 15 residues. The CDR3 reads CASSESWSSNQPQHF. The DNA for the CDR3 is TGCGCCAGCAGTGAGAGTTGGAGTAGCAATCAGCCCCAGCATTTT.

The sample holds a few counts of this clonotype. The chain is built from TRBV5-1 and TRBJ1-1; 9 nucleotides match TRBD1. Germline trimming cut 2 bases from V and 3 bases from J; bases unmatched to any gene: 8. This CDR3 contains 16 residues. CDR1 is SGHRS, CDR2 YFSETQ, per germline. CDR3 protein: CASSFLGQGEYTEAFF. DNA of the CDR3: TGCGCCAGCAGCTTCCTGGGACAGGGAGAGTACACTGAAGCTTTCTTT.

The V gene is TRBV7-2, the J gene TRBJ1-5; TRBD1 matches at 10 bases. The CDR3 consists of 15 residues. Germline assignment: CDR1 SGHTA and CDR2 FQGNSA. V dropped 5 bases and J dropped 6; count of bases not matched to a gene: 7. The CDR3 coding sequence is TGTGCCAGCAGCCTCAGACAGGGGGCGCGTCAGCCCCAGCATTTT. Its translation is CASSLRQGARQPQHF. The full variable domain, completed using reference TRBV7-2 and TRBJ1-5, is GAGVSQSPSNKVTEKGKDVELRCDPISGHTALYWYRQSLGQGLEFLIYFQGNSAPDKSGLPSDRFSAERTGGSVSTLTIQRTQQEDSAVYLCASSLRQGARQPQHFGDGTRLSIL.

The table lists this clonotype with a few counts. V and J are TRBV4-3 and TRBJ1-3; D is unresolved. The germline V gene has CDR1 LGHNA and CDR2 YSLEER. V lost 4 bases to trimming and J lost 0 bases, with 4 bases between them. The CDR3 contains 13 residues. CDR3 DNA: TGCGCCAGCAGCCGATTCTCTGGAAACACCATATATTTT. Translating gives CASSRFSGNTIYF.

The CDR3 nucleotides read TGTGCCAGCAGTTACTCTTCCTTTTTCGGACAGCTCAAAAACATTCAGTACTTC. Protein sequence: CASSYSSFFGQLKNIQYF. V is TRBV6-2 or TRBV6-3 and J is TRBJ2-4, with D perhaps TRBD1 (6 bases). The CDR3 covers 18 residues. Germline V CDR1 and CDR2: MNHEY, SVGEGT. With 0 bases removed from V and 3 bases from J, the gap between germline ends came to 18 bases.